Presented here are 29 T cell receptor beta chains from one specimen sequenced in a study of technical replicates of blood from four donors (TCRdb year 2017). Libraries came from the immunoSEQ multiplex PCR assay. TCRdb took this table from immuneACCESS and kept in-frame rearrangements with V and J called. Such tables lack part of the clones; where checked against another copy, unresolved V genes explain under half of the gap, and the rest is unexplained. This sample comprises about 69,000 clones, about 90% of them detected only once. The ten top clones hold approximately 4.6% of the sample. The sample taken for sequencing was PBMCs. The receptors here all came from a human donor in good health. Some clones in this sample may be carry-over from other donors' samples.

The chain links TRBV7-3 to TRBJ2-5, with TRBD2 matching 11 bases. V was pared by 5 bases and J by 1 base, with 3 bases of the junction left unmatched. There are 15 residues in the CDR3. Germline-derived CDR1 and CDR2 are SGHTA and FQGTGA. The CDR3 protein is CASSPGLAAQETQYF. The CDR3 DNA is TGTGCCAGCAGCCCGGGACTAGCGGCCCAAGAGACCCAGTACTTC.

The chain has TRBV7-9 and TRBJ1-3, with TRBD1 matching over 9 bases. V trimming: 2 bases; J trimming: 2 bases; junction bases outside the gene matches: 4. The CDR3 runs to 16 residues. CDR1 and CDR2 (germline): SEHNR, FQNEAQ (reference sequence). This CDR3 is CASSLLGQGAGNTIYF. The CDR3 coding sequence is TGTGCCAGCAGCTTATTGGGACAGGGAGCTGGAAACACCATATATTTT.

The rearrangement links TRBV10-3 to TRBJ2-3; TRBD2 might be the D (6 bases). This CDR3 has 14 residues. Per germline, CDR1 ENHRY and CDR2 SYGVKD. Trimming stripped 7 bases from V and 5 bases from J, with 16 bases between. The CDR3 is CAINGPGEGDTQYF. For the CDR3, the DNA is TGTGCCATCAATGGTCCGGGAGAGGGAGATACGCAGTATTTT.

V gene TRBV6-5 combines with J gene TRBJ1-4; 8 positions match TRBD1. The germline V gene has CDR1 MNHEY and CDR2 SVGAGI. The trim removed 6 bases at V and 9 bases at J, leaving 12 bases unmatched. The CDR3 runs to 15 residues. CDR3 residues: CASRYGGTGPKKLFF. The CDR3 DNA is TGTGCCAGCAGGTACGGAGGGACAGGCCCAAAAAAACTGTTTTTT.

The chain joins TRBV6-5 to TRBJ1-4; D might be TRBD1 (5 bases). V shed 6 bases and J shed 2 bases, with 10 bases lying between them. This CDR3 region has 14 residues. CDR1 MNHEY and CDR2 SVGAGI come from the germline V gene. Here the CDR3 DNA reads TGTGCCAGCAGCCCAGGGTGGACTAATGAAAAACTGTTTTTT. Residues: CASSPGWTNEKLFF.

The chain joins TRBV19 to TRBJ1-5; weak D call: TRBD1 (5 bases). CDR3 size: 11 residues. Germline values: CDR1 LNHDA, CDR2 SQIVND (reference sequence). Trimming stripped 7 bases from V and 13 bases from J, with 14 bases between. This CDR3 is CASTTSGSQHF. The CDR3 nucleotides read TGTGCCAGTACCACTTCAGGGTCTCAGCATTTT.

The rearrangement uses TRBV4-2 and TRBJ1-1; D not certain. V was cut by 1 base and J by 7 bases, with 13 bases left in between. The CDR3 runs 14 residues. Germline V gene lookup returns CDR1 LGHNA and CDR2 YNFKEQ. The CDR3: CASSQGSGYIEAFF. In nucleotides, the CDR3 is TGTGCCAGCAGCCAAGGTTCCGGGTATATTGAAGCTTTCTTT.

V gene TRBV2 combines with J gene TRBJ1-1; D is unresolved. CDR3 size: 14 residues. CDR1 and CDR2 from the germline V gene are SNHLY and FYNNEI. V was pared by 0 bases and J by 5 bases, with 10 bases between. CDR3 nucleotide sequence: TGTGCCAGCAGTGAAGCAGGAGGGAGGACTGAAGCTTTCTTT. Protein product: CASSEAGGRTEAFF. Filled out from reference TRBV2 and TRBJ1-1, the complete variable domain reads EPEVTQTPSHQVTQMGQEVILRCVPISNHLYFYWYRQILGQKVEFLVSFYNNEISEKSEIFDDQFSVERPDGSNFTLKIRSTKLEDSAMYFCASSEAGGRTEAFFGQGTRLTVV.

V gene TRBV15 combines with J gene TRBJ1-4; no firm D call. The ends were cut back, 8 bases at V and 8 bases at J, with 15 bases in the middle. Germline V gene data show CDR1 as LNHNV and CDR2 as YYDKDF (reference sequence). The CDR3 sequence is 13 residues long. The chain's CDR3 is CATAGLNGEKLFF. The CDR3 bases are TGTGCCACCGCGGGTCTAAATGGGGAAAAACTGTTTTTT.

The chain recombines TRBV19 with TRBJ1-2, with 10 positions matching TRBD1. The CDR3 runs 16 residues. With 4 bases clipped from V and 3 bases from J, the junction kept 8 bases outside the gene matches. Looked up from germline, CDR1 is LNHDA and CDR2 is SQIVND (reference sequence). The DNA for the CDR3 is TGTGCCAGTAGTAGGCCCCCCGGGACAGGGGACTATGGCTACACCTTC. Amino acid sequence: CASSRPPGTGDYGYTF.

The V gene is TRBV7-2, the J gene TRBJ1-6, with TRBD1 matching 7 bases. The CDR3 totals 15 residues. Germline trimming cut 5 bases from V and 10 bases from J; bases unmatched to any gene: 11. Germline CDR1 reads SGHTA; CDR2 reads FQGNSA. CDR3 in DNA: TGTGCCAGCAGCCGTGAAGGGGGCGGTAGCTCACCCCTCCACTTT. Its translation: CASSREGGGSSPLHF. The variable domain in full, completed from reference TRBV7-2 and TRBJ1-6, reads GAGVSQSPSNKVTEKGKDVELRCDPISGHTALYWYRQSLGQGLEFLIYFQGNSAPDKSGLPSDRFSAERTGGSVSTLTIQRTQQEDSAVYLCASSREGGGSSPLHFGNGTRLTVT.

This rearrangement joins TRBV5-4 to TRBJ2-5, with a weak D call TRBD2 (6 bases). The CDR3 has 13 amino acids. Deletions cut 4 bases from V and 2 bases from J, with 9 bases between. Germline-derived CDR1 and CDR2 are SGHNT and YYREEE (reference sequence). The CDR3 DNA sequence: TGTGCCAGCAGCCCAGGGAGGCAAGAGACCCAGTACTTC. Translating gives CASSPGRQETQYF.

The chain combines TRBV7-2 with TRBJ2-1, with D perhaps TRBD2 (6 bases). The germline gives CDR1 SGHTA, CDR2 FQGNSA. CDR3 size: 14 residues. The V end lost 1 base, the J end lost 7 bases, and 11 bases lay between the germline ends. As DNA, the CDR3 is TGTGCCAGCAGCTTAGAGAGCGGAGGGAATGAGCAGTTCTTC. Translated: CASSLESGGNEQFF. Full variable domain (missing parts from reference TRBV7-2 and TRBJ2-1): GAGVSQSPSNKVTEKGKDVELRCDPISGHTALYWYRQSLGQGLEFLIYFQGNSAPDKSGLPSDRFSAERTGGSVSTLTIQRTQQEDSAVYLCASSLESGGNEQFFGPGTRLTVL.

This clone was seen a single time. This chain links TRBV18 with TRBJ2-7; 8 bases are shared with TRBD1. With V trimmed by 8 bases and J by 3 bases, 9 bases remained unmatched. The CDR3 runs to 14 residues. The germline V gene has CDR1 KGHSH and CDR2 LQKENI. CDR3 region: CASTGGTGNYEQYF. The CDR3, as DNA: TGTGCCAGCACAGGGGGGACAGGTAACTACGAGCAGTACTTC.

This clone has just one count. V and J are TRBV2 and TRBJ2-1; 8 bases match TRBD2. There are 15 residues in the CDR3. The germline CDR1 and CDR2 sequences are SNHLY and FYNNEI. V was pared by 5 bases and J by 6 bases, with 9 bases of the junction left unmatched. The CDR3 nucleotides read TGTGCCAGCAGTACTAGCGGAGGCAAGGGCAATGAGCAGTTCTTC. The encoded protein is CASSTSGGKGNEQFF.

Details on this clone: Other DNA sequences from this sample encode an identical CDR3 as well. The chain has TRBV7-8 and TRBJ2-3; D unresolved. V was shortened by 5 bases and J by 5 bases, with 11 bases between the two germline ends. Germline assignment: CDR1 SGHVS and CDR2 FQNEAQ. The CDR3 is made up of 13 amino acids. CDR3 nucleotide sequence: TGTGCCAGCAGCCCCCCTCGAGAAGATACGCAGTATTTT. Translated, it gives CASSPPREDTQYF.

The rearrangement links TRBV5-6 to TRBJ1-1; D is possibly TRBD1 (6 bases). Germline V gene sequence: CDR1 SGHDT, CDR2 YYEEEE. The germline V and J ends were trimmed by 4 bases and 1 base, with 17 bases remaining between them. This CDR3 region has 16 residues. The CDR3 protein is CASSLYRVGRNTEAFF. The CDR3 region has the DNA TGTGCCAGCAGCCTATACAGGGTTGGGAGGAACACTGAAGCTTTCTTT.

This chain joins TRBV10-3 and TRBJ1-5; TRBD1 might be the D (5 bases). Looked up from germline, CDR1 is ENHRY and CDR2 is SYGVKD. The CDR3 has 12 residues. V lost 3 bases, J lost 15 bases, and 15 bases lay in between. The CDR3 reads CAISDGRAGSHF. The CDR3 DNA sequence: TGTGCCATCAGTGACGGTCGTGCAGGGTCGCATTTT.

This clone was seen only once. The CDR3 is CASSPGQTSGNTIYF. Written as DNA, the CDR3 is TGTGCCAGCAGCCCGGGACAGACCTCTGGAAACACCATATATTTT. V usage is TRBV7-9 and J usage is TRBJ1-3; 7 bases match TRBD1. Germline CDR1 reads SEHNR; CDR2 reads FQNEAQ (reference sequence). The CDR3 covers 15 residues. The V and J ends lost 5 bases and 0 bases, in that order; junction bases with no gene match: 4.

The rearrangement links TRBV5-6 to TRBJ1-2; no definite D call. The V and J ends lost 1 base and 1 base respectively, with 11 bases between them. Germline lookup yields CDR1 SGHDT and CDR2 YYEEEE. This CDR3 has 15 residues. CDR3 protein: CASSLRLPGNYGYTF. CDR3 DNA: TGTGCCAGCAGCTTGCGACTACCCGGTAACTATGGCTACACCTTC.

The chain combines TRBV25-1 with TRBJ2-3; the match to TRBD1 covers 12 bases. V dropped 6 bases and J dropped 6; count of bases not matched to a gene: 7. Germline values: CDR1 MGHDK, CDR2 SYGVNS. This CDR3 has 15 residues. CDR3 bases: TGTGCCAGCAGGGGGGACAGGGGGCGTTGGGATACGCAGTATTTT. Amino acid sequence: CASRGDRGRWDTQYF.

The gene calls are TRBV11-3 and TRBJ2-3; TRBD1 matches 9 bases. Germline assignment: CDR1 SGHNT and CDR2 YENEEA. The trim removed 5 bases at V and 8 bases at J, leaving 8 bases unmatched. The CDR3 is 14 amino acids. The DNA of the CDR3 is TGTGCCAGCAGCCTGACAGGGGGGGGAGCTACGCAGTATTTT. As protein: CASSLTGGGATQYF.

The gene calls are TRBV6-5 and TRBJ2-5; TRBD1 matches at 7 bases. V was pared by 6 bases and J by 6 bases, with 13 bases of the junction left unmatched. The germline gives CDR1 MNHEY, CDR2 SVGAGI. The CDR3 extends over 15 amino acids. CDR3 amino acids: CASRADRAPLKTQYF. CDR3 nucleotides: TGTGCCAGCAGAGCTGACAGGGCCCCTCTAAAGACCCAGTACTTC.

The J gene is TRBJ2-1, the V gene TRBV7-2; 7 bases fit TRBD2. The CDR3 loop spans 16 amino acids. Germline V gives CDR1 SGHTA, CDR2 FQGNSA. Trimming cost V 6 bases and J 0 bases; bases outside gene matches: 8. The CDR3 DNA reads TGTGCCAGCAGTATTATAGCGGGTAGCTCCTACAATGAGCAGTTCTTC. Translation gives CASSIIAGSSYNEQFF.

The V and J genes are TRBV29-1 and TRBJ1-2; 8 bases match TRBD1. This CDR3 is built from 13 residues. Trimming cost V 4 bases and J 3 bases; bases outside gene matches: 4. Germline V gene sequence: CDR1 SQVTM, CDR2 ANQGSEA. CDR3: CSVAGGRDYGYTF. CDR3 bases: TGCAGCGTTGCAGGGGGCCGGGACTATGGCTACACCTTC.

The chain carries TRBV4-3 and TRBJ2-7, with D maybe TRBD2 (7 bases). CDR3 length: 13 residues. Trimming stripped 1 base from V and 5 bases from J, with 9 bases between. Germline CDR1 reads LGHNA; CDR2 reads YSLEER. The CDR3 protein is CASSQVGGDEQYF. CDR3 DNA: TGCGCCAGCAGCCAAGTAGGGGGGGACGAGCAGTACTTC.

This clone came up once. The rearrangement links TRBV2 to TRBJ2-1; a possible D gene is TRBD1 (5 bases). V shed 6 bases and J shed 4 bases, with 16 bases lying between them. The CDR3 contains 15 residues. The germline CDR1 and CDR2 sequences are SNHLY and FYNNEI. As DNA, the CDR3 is TGTGCCAGCAGCCCAACAGGTTCAAGATACAATGAGCAGTTCTTC. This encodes CASSPTGSRYNEQFF.

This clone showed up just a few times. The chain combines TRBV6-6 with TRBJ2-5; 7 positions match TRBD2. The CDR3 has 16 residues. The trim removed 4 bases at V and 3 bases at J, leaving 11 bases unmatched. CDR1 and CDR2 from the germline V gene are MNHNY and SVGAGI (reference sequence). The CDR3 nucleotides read TGTGCCAGCAGTTCCTTCCACGGGCTAGCGGAAGAGACCCAGTACTTC. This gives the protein CASSSFHGLAEETQYF.

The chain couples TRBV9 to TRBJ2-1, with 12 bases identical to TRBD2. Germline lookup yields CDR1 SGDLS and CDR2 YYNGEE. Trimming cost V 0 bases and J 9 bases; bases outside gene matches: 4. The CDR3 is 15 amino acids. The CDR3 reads CASSVGLAGGTEQFF. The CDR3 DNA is TGTGCCAGCAGCGTAGGGCTAGCGGGAGGGACTGAGCAGTTCTTC.